Following are 30 T cell receptor beta chains from one sample sequenced in a study of Ad26.COV2.S vaccination and SARS-CoV-2 variants. Clones were read by immunoSEQ multiplex PCR, and TCRdb kept only the in-frame ones, dropping some. This table holds about 420,000 clones, over 75% found once. Treatment denoted: some 20 received Ad26.COV2.S at low or high dose, single or two shots; about 5 received placebo; per-sample allocation not given. After the first vaccine or placebo injection, samples were drawn on day 63. The sample in question was peripheral blood, obtained in a trial of Ad26.COV2.S vaccine versus placebo. These receptors all stem from a person between 18 and 65 years old who received the Ad26.COV2.S COVID-19 vaccine or a placebo.

This clone was counted a few times. The chain has TRBV25-1 and TRBJ2-7; D ambiguous. Trimming stripped 5 bases from V and 7 bases from J, with 9 bases between. The germline CDR1 and CDR2 sequences are MGHDK and SYGVNS. The CDR3 has 11 residues. The CDR3 sequence: CASSLAWEQYF. CDR3 DNA: TGTGCCAGCAGTTTAGCTTGGGAGCAGTACTTC.

This chain connects TRBV4-3 to TRBJ2-3; D gene unclear. Germline assignment: CDR1 LGHNA and CDR2 YSLEER. The CDR3 loop spans 17 amino acids. Trimming shortened V by 0 bases and J by 1 base, and 14 bases separated the two germline ends. This CDR3 is CASSQELNDYRTDTQYF. The CDR3 nucleotides are TGCGCCAGCAGCCAAGAATTAAATGATTACCGCACAGATACGCAGTATTTT.

The chain joins TRBV2 to TRBJ1-5; a weak D match, TRBD1 (5 bases). Germline V gene sequence: CDR1 SNHLY, CDR2 FYNNEI. V dropped 6 bases and J dropped 2 bases, with 11 bases sitting between them. There are 14 residues in the CDR3. The CDR3 DNA reads TGTGCCAGCAGGGGGACTTTAGGCAATCAGCCCCAGCATTTT. It encodes CASRGTLGNQPQHF.

This sequence joins TRBV7-3 and TRBJ1-5, with a possible D match to TRBD1 (6 bases). CDR3 length: 15 amino acids. CDR1 is SGHTA, CDR2 FQGTGA, per germline. V was shortened by 6 bases and J by 1 base, with 13 bases between the two germline ends. CDR3 DNA sequence: TGTGCCAGCAGTCCCGGGACACCAAGCAATCAGCCCCAGCATTTT. It codes for CASSPGTPSNQPQHF.

The chain recombines TRBV19 with TRBJ1-2, with TRBD1 matching over 10 bases. The CDR3 is 13 amino acids. CDR1 and CDR2 (germline): LNHDA, SQIVND (reference sequence). The V segment lost 6 bases and the J segment 4 bases; nucleotides outside the gene matches: 2. In DNA form, the CDR3 reads TGTGCCAGTAGGGGACAGGGGCGCTATGGCTACACCTTC. Amino acids: CASRGQGRYGYTF. Drawing the rest from reference TRBV19 and TRBJ1-2, the complete variable domain is DGGITQSPKYLFRKEGQNVTLSCEQNLNHDAMYWYRQDPGQGLRLIYYSQIVNDFQKGDIAEGYSVSREKKESFPLTVTSAQKNPTAFYLCASRGQGRYGYTFGSGTRLTVV.

The chain has TRBV4-1 and TRBJ2-1; TRBD1 or TRBD2 may be the D gene (5 bases each). The CDR3 is 13 amino acids. The ends were cut back, 8 bases at V and 0 bases at J, with 8 bases in the middle. The germline gives CDR1 MGHRA, CDR2 YSYEKL. In DNA, the CDR3 is TGCGCCAGCGGGGGAAGCTCCTACAATGAGCAGTTCTTC. This translates into CASGGSSYNEQFF.

The chain employs TRBV5-1 and TRBJ2-5; D might be TRBD2 (6 bases). Germline V gene lookup returns CDR1 SGHRS and CDR2 YFSETQ. Trimming shortened V by 4 bases and J by 4 bases, and 14 bases separated the two germline ends. The length of the CDR3 is 14 residues. In nucleotides, the CDR3 is TGCGCCAGCAGCCCCGGAGGAGCGGGAGAGACCCAGTACTTC. This translates into CASSPGGAGETQYF.

This chain connects TRBV2 to TRBJ2-2; 10 nucleotides line up with TRBD1. Germline CDR1 is SNHLY and CDR2 is FYNNEI. V shed 2 bases, J shed 4 bases, and the junction held 1 base outside the gene matches. The CDR3 sequence is 15 residues long. CDR3 sequence: CASSEWDRGTGELFF. The DNA of the CDR3 is TGTGCCAGCAGTGAATGGGACAGGGGCACCGGGGAGCTGTTTTTT.

The chain couples TRBV30 to TRBJ1-2; D may be TRBD1 (6 bases). V lost 0 bases and J lost 5, with 10 bases in between. Germline CDR1 and CDR2: GTSNPN and SVGIG (reference sequence). The CDR3 loop spans 13 amino acids. CDR3 nucleotides: TGTGCCTGGAGTGTCTCGACAGGATATGGCTACACCTTC. Protein product: CAWSVSTGYGYTF.

The CDR3 region has the DNA TGTGCCAGCCCACAAGATTTGGGCCAGATCGGGGAGCTGTTTTTT. As protein: CASPQDLGQIGELFF. The rearrangement links TRBV3-1 (or the pseudogene TRBV3-2) to TRBJ2-2; D unresolved. With 8 bases removed from V and 7 bases from J, the gap between germline ends came to 20 bases. The CDR3 loop spans 15 amino acids. Germline CDR1 and CDR2: LGHDT and YNNKEL (reference sequence).

V gene TRBV15 combines with J gene TRBJ2-3, with 7 bases matching TRBD2. J gave up 2 bases and V 0 bases, and 8 bases lay outside the gene matches. This CDR3 is 17 amino acids long. CDR1 and CDR2 (germline): LNHNV, YYDKDF (reference sequence). CDR3 sequence (DNA): TGTGCCACCAGCAGAGAGCCAAGCGGGGACCTCACAGATACGCAGTATTTT. It codes for CATSREPSGDLTDTQYF.

Only one count was recorded for this clone. CDR3 DNA sequence: TGTGCCAGCAGTCCACTAGCGGGGGCCAACTACAATGAGCAGTTCTTC. Translation: CASSPLAGANYNEQFF. V and J are TRBV27 and TRBJ2-1, with 11 nucleotides matching TRBD2. The CDR3 is 16 amino acids. The V gene's germline CDR1 is MNHEY and CDR2 SMNVEV (reference sequence). Germline trimming cut 5 bases from V and 3 bases from J; bases unmatched to any gene: 6.

This clone was picked up one time. This rearrangement joins TRBV2 to TRBJ2-7, with a possible D match to TRBD2 (6 bases). The CDR3 has 15 residues. Germline V CDR1 and CDR2: SNHLY, FYNNEI. Between the trimmed V and J ends, which lost 4 bases and 2 bases, there was a span of 15 bases. The CDR3 region is CASSGAGTATYEQYF. The CDR3 coding sequence is TGTGCCAGCAGTGGGGCCGGGACTGCCACCTACGAGCAGTACTTC.

The V call is TRBV10-3, the J call TRBJ2-1; 12 bases line up with TRBD2. The J segment lost 8 bases and the V segment lost 0 bases, leaving 5 bases of the junction unmatched. The CDR3 spans 16 residues. Germline V gene sequence: CDR1 ENHRY, CDR2 SYGVKD. The CDR3 sequence: CAISESRLAGGHEQFF. DNA of the CDR3: TGTGCCATCAGTGAGTCGAGGCTAGCGGGGGGGCATGAGCAGTTCTTC.

The V gene is TRBV12-3 or TRBV12-4, the J gene TRBJ2-3; D is unclear. V was trimmed by 6 bases and J by 2 bases, leaving 6 bases between them. The length of the CDR3 is 12 residues. This CDR3 reads CASRSLTDTQYF. In nucleotides, the CDR3 is TGTGCCAGCAGAAGCCTCACAGATACGCAGTATTTT.

The V gene is TRBV30, the J gene TRBJ1-4, with 7 bases lining up with TRBD1. With V trimmed by 4 bases and J by 10 bases, 12 bases remained unmatched. The length of the CDR3 is 14 residues. CDR1 and CDR2 (germline): GTSNPN, SVGIG (reference sequence). The DNA of the CDR3 is TGTGCCTGGACAATACCGGGACAGCTAGGAAAACTGTTTTTT. Encoded protein: CAWTIPGQLGKLFF.

The genes are TRBV5-4 and TRBJ2-1; TRBD2 is a possible D gene (5 bases). Germline loops: CDR1 SGHNT, CDR2 YYREEE (reference sequence). The CDR3 extends over 16 amino acids. Trimming stripped 2 bases from V and 0 bases from J, with 12 bases between. In DNA, the CDR3 is TGTGCCAGCAGCTTTCCCGGGGATACCTCCTACAATGAGCAGTTCTTC. Translating it yields CASSFPGDTSYNEQFF.

The chain couples TRBV19 to TRBJ2-5; 8 bases match TRBD1. V lost 5 bases, J lost 1 base, and 12 bases stayed unmatched. CDR3 length: 17 amino acids. Per germline, CDR1 LNHDA and CDR2 SQIVND (reference sequence). As DNA, the CDR3 is TGTGCCAGTAGTGTCAGGGGCATTGGGACAGGCCAAGAGACCCAGTACTTC. This encodes CASSVRGIGTGQETQYF.

The gene calls are TRBV6-5 and TRBJ2-3; TRBD2 matches at 11 bases. Trimming cost V 4 bases and J 11 bases; bases outside gene matches: 11. The germline V gene encodes CDR1 MNHEY and CDR2 SVGAGI. This CDR3 region has 15 residues. In nucleotides, the CDR3 is TGTGCCAGCAGTTTGCTAGCGGGGGGCTCCCGGGAGCAGTATTTT. Translation gives CASSLLAGGSREQYF.

The chain links TRBV12-3 or TRBV12-4 to TRBJ2-5, with a possible D match to TRBD2 (5 bases). CDR3 length: 11 amino acids. Trimming left V 9 bases short and J 5 bases short, with 10 bases between. The CDR3 protein is CASTGSETQYF. The CDR3 DNA reads as TGTGCCAGTACGGGGAGTGAGACCCAGTACTTC.

The chain employs TRBV7-9 and TRBJ1-1, with D possibly matching TRBD1 (5 bases). CDR1 SEHNR and CDR2 FQNEAQ come from the germline V gene (reference sequence). Trimming removed 5 bases from V and 5 bases from J, with 15 bases in between. This CDR3 has 14 residues. The CDR3 sequence is CASSRTRDSTEAFF. Written as DNA, the CDR3 is TGTGCCAGCAGCCGGACCAGGGACTCGACTGAAGCTTTCTTT.

The CDR3 is CAISVPTRHNEQFF. DNA for the CDR3: TGTGCCATCAGTGTACCGACTAGACACAATGAGCAGTTCTTC. V usage is TRBV10-3 and J usage is TRBJ2-1; D might be TRBD2 (6 bases). V gave up 4 bases and J gave up 5 bases, with 12 bases separating them. CDR1 is ENHRY and CDR2 is SYGVKD in the germline V gene. The CDR3 has 14 residues.

CDR3 coding DNA: TGTGCCAGCAGTTTACCGTCCATATGGGTTGGCACCGGGGAGCTGTTTTTT. It is translated as CASSLPSIWVGTGELFF. This chain uses TRBV28 with TRBJ2-2, with D hard to call. The CDR3 is made up of 17 amino acids. V was cut by 2 bases and J by 4 bases, with 17 bases left in between. CDR1 is MDHEN, CDR2 SYDVKM, per germline.

V usage is TRBV27 and J usage is TRBJ2-6, with TRBD1 matching over 11 bases. This CDR3 has 17 amino acids. Germline V CDR1 and CDR2: MNHEY, SMNVEV (reference sequence). V lost 4 bases, J lost 2 bases, and 4 bases stayed unmatched. CDR3 DNA: TGTGCCAGCAGTTCGCCGGGACAGGGGGCTGGGGCCAACGTCCTGACTTTC. It specifies CASSSPGQGAGANVLTF.

The J gene is TRBJ2-5, the V gene TRBV30, with TRBD1 matching 12 bases. J gave up 5 bases and V 0 bases, and 7 bases lay outside the gene matches. Looked up from germline, CDR1 is GTSNPN and CDR2 is SVGIG (reference sequence). The CDR3 consists of 16 residues. This CDR3 reads CAWSVHGTGGDETQYF. The CDR3 nucleotides read TGTGCCTGGAGTGTCCACGGGACAGGGGGCGATGAGACCCAGTACTTC. The variable domain in full, completed from reference TRBV30 and TRBJ2-5, reads SQTIHQWPATLVQPVGSPLSLECTVEGTSNPNLYWYRQAAGRGLQLLFYSVGIGQISSEVPQNLSASRPQDRQFILSSKKLLLSDSGFYLCAWSVHGTGGDETQYFGPGTRLLVL.

The genes are TRBV5-1 and TRBJ1-2; D is undetermined. This CDR3 contains 15 residues. The V end was cut by 0 bases, the J end by 4 bases, with 13 bases between. CDR1 and CDR2 (germline): SGHRS, YFSETQ. In DNA, the CDR3 is TGCGCCAGCAGCTTGGCCGGCGGAGCCAGCTATGGCTACACCTTC. Its translation is CASSLAGGASYGYTF.

The rearrangement links TRBV29-1 to TRBJ1-2; maybe TRBD1 (6 bases). The CDR3 is made up of 15 amino acids. Trimming removed 5 bases from V and 4 bases from J, with 20 bases in between. From germline, CDR1 is SQVTM and CDR2 ANQGSEA. CDR3 in amino acids: CSVPQGPLLVYGYTF. The CDR3, as DNA: TGCAGCGTTCCCCAGGGGCCTCTGCTGGTCTATGGCTACACCTTC.

The chain employs TRBV6-5 and TRBJ1-1; no clear D. The germline V gene encodes CDR1 MNHEY and CDR2 SVGAGI. This CDR3 region has 13 residues. The V end was cut by 2 bases, the J end by 5 bases, with 9 bases between. The CDR3 is CASSYGVSTEAFF. For the CDR3, the DNA is TGTGCCAGCAGTTACGGTGTATCAACTGAAGCTTTCTTT.

In this sample, this clone turned up once. This chain links TRBV6-2 or TRBV6-3 with TRBJ1-5; perhaps TRBD1 as D (5 bases). Looked up from germline, CDR1 is MNHEY and CDR2 is SVGEGT. The CDR3 loop spans 15 amino acids. V gave up 4 bases and J gave up 5 bases, with 15 bases separating them. The CDR3 DNA is TGTGCCAGCAGTTCCAACCGGCGGGGGGATCAGCCCCAGCATTTT. Translation gives CASSSNRRGDQPQHF.

This clone was counted once. V gene TRBV19 combines with J gene TRBJ2-1, with a tentative D call TRBD2 (7 bases). The V end was cut by 3 bases, the J end by 5 bases, with 17 bases between. Germline V gene data show CDR1 as LNHDA and CDR2 as SQIVND (reference sequence). The CDR3 sequence is 16 residues long. The CDR3 sequence: CASSIIRGAMHNEQFF. CDR3 DNA: TGTGCCAGTAGTATCATCCGGGGGGCGATGCACAATGAGCAGTTCTTC.